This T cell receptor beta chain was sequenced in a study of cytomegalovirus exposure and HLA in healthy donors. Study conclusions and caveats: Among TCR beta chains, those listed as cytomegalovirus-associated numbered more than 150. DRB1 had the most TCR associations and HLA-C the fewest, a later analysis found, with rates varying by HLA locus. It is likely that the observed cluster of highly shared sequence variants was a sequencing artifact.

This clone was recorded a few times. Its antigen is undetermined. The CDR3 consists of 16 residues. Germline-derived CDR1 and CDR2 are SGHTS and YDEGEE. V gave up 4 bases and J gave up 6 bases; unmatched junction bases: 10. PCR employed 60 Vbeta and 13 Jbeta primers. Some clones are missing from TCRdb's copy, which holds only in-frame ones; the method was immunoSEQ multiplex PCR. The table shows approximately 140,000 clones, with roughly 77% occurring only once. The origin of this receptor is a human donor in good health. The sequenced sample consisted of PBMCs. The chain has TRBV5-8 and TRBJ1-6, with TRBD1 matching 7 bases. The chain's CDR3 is CASSRQGGLGNSPLHF. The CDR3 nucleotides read TGTGCCAGCAGCCGACAGGGCGGCCTGGGTAATTCACCCCTCCACTTT.